In its sample, the clone carrying this T cell receptor beta chain was seen a few times. This specimen belongs to a study of response to subunit inactivated influenza vaccine. TCRdb re-analysed the RT-PCR reads in MiXCR, keeping a single row per CDR3 protein. The table records about 520,000 distinct CDR3 sequences, about 25% of them present only once. The CDR3 runs 16 residues. Trimming took 5 bases from V and 4 from J, leaving 18 bases between them. Germline CDR1 is MNHNS and CDR2 is SASEGT. V usage is TRBV6-1 and J usage is TRBJ2-1; possible D gene TRBD1, 8 bases. The TCR originated in a man between 50 and 59 years old who received an inactivated influenza vaccine. The sequenced sample was CD4+ T cells sorted from PBMCs, obtained roughly 5 days after vaccination. CDR3 coding DNA: TGTGCCAGCAGTACCTTCTACAGGGGGGGTTACAATGAGCAGTTCTTC. Translated, it gives CASSTFYRGGYNEQFF.